Listed below are T cell receptor beta chains from one sample, sequenced in a study of CD8+ T cells in alopecia areata. Assay: immunoSEQ multiplex PCR; the TCRdb copy retains only in-frame clones and omits some. The sample consists of fewer than 250,000 clones, 40% to 45% of them appearing once. The sequenced sample was CD4+ T cells sorted from blood, obtained between weeks 36 and 40, from a patient treated with tofacitinib. The receptors shown here come from a human donor with alopecia areata. Each CDR3 is given without its conserved first and last residue. D genes are given only for firm matches.

d_gene,j_gene,v_gene,CDR3aa
TRBD1,TRBJ1-5,TRBV6-5,ASSPKTGRDQPQH
TRBD1,TRBJ2-7,TRBV29-1,SVGRQGGDEQY
TRBD1,TRBJ2-7,TRBV7-2,ASSLVGRGNYEQY
NA,TRBJ2-3,TRBV7-8,ASSLVPLGTDTQY
NA,TRBJ2-3,TRBV4-2,ASSQLGPHIGDTQY
NA,TRBJ2-7,TRBV11-2,ASSLARTYEQY
TRBD1,TRBJ2-6,TRBV7-2,ASSPRDRGSGANVLT
NA,TRBJ2-6,TRBV4-3,ASSPNTNSGANVLT
NA,TRBJ2-3,TRBV10-1,ASSESLLADTQY
NA,TRBJ1-1,TRBV7-2,ASSLGLRTEAF
TRBD1,TRBJ2-1,TRBV6-5,ASSRGQGIHNEQF
TRBD2,TRBJ2-3,TRBV7-7,ASSLRTSGSTDTQY
TRBD1,TRBJ2-5,TRBV29-1,SVRKTGGQETQY
NA,TRBJ1-1,TRBV7-3,ASSLSMNTEAF
NA,TRBJ2-5,TRBV9,ASSAGPLAQETQY
NA,TRBJ1-1,TRBV10-3,AISQSLNTEAF
NA,TRBJ2-1,TRBV11-3,ASSFGTSYNEQF
TRBD2,TRBJ2-7,TRBV30,AWSLGGRAKVEQY
NA,TRBJ2-6,TRBV30,AWTSGANVLT
NA,TRBJ2-5,TRBV27,ASSLSRLSQETQY
NA,TRBJ2-7,TRBV14,ASSLIGPSYEQY
NA,TRBJ2-7,TRBV11-2,ASTPGGGSYEQY
TRBD2,TRBJ2-5,TRBV7-6,ASSLEVAGAGGETQY
NA,TRBJ1-5,TRBV2,ASSYESLYSNQPQH
NA,TRBJ2-3,TRBV15,ATSREEGADTQY
NA,TRBJ2-7,TRBV28,ASTGGIYEQY
NA,TRBJ1-5,TRBV4-1,ASRSALERDQPQH
NA,TRBJ1-4,TRBV30,AWSVSGREKLF
TRBD1,TRBJ1-1,TRBV11-2,ASSKQGLNTEAF
NA,TRBJ2-1,TRBV15,ATSRVRENEQF
NA,TRBJ1-5,TRBV10-2,ASSEKAQPQH
NA,TRBJ2-3,TRBV7-9,ASSFSTDTQY
TRBD1,TRBJ2-5,TRBV5-1,ASSLLGQGAGETQY
NA,TRBJ1-1,TRBV5-1,ASLAAGSILGRMNTEAF
NA,TRBJ1-2,TRBV14,ASSQGRAVVYGYT
TRBD2,TRBJ2-1,TRBV7-6,ASSPIAGSSYNEQF
TRBD2,TRBJ2-7,TRBV9,ASSPRDYSYEQY
TRBD1,TRBJ1-2,TRBV29-1,SAYGQGEIGNYGYT
NA,TRBJ1-1,TRBV18,ASSTNRERAF
NA,TRBJ2-5,TRBV29-1,SAKTPPGTQY
NA,TRBJ1-1,TRBV29-1,SVGRNTEAF
NA,TRBJ2-2,TRBV29-1,SVVPSANTGELF
TRBD1,TRBJ2-7,TRBV7-9,ASSPGQVSYEQY
NA,TRBJ1-5,TRBV6-5,ASSPGQWGNQPQH
NA,TRBJ2-4,TRBV29-1,SVELKNIQY
NA,TRBJ2-5,TRBV2,ASLLVGPEGTQY
TRBD1,TRBJ2-7,TRBV29-1,SVSPGQGGYEQY